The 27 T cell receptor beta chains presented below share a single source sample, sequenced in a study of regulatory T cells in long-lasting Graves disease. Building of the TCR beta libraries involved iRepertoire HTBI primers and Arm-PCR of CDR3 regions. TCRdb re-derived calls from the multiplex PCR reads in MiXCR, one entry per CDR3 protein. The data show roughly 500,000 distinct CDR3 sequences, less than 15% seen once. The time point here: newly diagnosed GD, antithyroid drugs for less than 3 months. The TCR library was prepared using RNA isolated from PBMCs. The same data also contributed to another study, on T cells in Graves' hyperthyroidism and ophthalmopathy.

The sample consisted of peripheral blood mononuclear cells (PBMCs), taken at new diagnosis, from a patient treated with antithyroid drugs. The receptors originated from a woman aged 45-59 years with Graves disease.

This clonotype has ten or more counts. The CDR3 DNA reads TGTGCCAGCAGGATCGGGGGGATGAACACTGAAGCTTTCTTT. Translation gives CASRIGGMNTEAFF. V usage is TRBV13 and J usage is TRBJ1-1; possible D gene TRBD1, 5 bases. Germline V lookup: CDR1 PRHDT, CDR2 FYEKMQ (reference sequence). The V end lost 6 bases, the J end lost 0 bases, and 11 bases lay between the germline ends. The CDR3 length is 14 residues.

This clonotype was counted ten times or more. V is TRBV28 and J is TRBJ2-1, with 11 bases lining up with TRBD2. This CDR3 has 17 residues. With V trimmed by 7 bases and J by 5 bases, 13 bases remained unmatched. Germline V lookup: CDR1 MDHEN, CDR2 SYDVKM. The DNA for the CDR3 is TGTGCCAGCATCCCGGGGTCGGGGACTAGCGGCCACAATGAGCAGTTCTTC. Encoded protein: CASIPGSGTSGHNEQFF.

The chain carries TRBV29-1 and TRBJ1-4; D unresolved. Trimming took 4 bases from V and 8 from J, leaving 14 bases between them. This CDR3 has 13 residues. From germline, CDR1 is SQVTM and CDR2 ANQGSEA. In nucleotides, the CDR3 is TGCAGCGTTGTCGCACCGTTGAGCGAAAAACTGTTTTTT. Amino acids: CSVVAPLSEKLFF.

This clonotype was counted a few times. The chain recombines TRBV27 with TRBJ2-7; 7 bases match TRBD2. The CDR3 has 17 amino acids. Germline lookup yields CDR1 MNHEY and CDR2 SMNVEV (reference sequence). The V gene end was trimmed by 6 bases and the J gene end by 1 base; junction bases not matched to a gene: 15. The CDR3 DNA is TGTGCCAGCAGCCTCTTGCCGGGGCTAGCGGATTCCTACGAGCAGTACTTC. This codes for CASSLLPGLADSYEQYF.

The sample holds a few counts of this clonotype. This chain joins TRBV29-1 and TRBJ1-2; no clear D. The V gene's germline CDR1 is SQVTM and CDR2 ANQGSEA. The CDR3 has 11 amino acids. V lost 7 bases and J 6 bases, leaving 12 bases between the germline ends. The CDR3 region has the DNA TGCAGCGGGACGTCGGGCGATGGCTACACCTTC. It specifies CSGTSGDGYTF. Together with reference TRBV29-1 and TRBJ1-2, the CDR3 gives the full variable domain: SAVISQKPSRDICQRGTSLTIQCQVDSQVTMMFWYRQQPGQSLTLIATANQGSEATYESGFVIDKFPISRPNLTFSTLTVSNMSPEDSSIYLCSGTSGDGYTFGSGTRLTVV.

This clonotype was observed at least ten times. Here the CDR3 reads CSARPGTSNYNEQFF. The DNA of the CDR3 is TGCAGTGCTAGACCCGGGACTAGCAATTACAATGAGCAGTTCTTC. The V gene is TRBV20-1, the J gene TRBJ2-1, with TRBD2 matching 9 bases. Trimming took 2 bases from V and 4 from J; bases not matched to a gene: 6. Per germline, CDR1 DFQATT and CDR2 SNEGSKA (reference sequence). The CDR3 is 15 residues long.

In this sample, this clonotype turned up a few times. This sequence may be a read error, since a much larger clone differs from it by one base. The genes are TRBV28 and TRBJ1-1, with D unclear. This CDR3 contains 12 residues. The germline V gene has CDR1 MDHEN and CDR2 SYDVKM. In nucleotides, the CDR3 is TGTGTCAGCACGCGAGTGAACACTGAAGCTTTCTTT. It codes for CVSTRVNTEAFF.

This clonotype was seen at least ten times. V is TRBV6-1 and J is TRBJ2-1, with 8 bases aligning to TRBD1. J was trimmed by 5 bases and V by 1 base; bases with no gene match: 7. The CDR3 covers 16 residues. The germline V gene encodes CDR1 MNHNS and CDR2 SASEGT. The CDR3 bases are TGTGCCAGCAGTGAAGTACGTGGACAGGGAAACAATGAGCAGTTCTTC. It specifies CASSEVRGQGNNEQFF.

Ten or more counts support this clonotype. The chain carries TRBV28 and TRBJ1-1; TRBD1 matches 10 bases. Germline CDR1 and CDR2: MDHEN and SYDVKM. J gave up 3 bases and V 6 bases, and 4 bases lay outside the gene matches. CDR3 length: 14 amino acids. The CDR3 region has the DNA TGTGCCAGCAGATCCGGACAGGGGGACACTGAAGCTTTCTTT. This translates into CASRSGQGDTEAFF.

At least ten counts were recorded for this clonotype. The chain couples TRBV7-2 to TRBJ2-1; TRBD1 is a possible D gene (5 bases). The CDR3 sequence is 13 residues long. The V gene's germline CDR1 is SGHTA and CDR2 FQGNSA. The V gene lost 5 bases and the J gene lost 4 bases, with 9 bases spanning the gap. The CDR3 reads CASSPNRYNEQFF. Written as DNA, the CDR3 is TGTGCCAGCAGCCCTAACAGGTACAATGAGCAGTTCTTC.

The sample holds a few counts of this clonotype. The CDR3 nucleotides read TGTGCCAGCAGCCGGGAGGGGGGGGCCGATGAGCAGTTCTTC. It translates to CASSREGGADEQFF. The J gene is TRBJ2-1, the V gene TRBV28; TRBD2 aligns across 8 bases. This CDR3 contains 14 residues. Germline CDR1 MDHEN, CDR2 SYDVKM. J gave up 8 bases and V 6 bases, and 9 bases lay outside the gene matches.

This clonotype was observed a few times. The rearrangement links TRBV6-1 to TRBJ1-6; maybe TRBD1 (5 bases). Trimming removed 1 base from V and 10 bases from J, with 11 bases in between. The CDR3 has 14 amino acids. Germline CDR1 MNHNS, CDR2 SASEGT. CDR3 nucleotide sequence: TGTGCCAGCAGTGAAGGGGGGTTGGCCTCACCCCTCCACTTT. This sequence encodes CASSEGGLASPLHF.

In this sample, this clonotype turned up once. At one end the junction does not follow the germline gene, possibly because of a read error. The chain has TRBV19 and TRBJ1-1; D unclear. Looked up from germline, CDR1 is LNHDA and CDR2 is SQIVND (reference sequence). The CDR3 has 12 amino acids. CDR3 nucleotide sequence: TGTGCCAGTAGTCGTCGGGTCACTGAAGCTTCCTTT. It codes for CASSRRVTEASF.

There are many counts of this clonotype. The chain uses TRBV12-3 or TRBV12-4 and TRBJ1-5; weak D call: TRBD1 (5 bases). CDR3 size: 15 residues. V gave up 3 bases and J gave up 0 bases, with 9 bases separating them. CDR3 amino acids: CASSFRVDSNQPQHF. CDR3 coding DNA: TGTGCCAGCAGTTTCAGGGTGGATAGCAATCAGCCCCAGCATTTT.

For the CDR3, the DNA is TGTGCCAGCAGCTTAGAGTGGCAAGAGACCCAGTACTTC. It codes for CASSLEWQETQYF. The chain has TRBV7-9 and TRBJ2-5; D not certain. V was cut by 1 base and J by 2 bases, with 5 bases left in between. Germline loops: CDR1 SEHNR, CDR2 FQNEAQ (reference sequence). The CDR3 is 13 amino acids.

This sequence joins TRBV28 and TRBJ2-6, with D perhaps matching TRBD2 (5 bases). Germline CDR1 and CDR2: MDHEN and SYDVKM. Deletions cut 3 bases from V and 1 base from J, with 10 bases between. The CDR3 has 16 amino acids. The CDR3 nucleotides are TGTGCCAGCAGTTTGGTCGTAGCGTCTGGGGCCAACGTCCTGACTTTC. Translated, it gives CASSLVVASGANVLTF.

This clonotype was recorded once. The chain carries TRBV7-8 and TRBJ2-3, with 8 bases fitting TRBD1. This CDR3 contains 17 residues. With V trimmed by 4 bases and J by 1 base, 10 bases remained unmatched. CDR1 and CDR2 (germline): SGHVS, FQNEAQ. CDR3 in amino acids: CASSSPRTGYGTDTQYF. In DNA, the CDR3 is TGTGCCAGCAGCTCCCCTAGGACAGGGTACGGCACAGATACGCAGTATTTT. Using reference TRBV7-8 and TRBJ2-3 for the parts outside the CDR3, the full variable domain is GAGVSQSPRYKVAKRGQDVALRCDPISGHVSLFWYQQALGQGPEFLTYFQNEAQLDKSGLPSDRFFAERPEGSVSTLKIQRTQQEDSAVYLCASSSPRTGYGTDTQYFGPGTRLTVL.

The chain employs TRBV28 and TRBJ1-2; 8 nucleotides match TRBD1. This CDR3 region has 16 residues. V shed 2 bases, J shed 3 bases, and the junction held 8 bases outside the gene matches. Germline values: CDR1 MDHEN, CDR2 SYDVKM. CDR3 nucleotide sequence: TGTGCCAGCAGTTTAGGATCCAGGGGGCGCGACTATGGCTACACCTTC. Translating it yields CASSLGSRGRDYGYTF.

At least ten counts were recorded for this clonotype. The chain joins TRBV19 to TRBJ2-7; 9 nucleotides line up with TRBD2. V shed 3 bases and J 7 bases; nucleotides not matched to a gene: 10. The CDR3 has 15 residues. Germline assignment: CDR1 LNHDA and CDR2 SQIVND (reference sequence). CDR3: CASSMSTREGREQYF. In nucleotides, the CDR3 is TGTGCCAGTAGTATGTCTACGCGGGAGGGCCGAGAGCAGTACTTC.

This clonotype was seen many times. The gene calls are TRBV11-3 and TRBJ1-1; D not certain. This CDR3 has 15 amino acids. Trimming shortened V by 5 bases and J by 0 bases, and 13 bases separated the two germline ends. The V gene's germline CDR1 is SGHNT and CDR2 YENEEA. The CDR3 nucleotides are TGTGCCAGCAGCAGGACGGCTGATTTGAACACTGAAGCTTTCTTT. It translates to CASSRTADLNTEAFF.

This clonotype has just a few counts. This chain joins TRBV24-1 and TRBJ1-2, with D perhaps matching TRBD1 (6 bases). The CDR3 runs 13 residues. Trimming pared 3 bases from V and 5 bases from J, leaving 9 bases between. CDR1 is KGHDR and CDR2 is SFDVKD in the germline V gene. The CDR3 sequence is CATSDPGQYGYTF. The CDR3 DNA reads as TGTGCCACCAGTGATCCTGGACAGTATGGCTACACCTTC.

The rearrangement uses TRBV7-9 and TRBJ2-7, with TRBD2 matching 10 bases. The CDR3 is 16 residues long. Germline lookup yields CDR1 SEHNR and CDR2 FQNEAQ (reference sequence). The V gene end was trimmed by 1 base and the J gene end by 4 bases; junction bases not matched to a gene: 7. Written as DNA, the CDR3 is TGTGCCAGCAGCTTAGGAGGGGGAGCGGGAGGGTACGAGCAGTACTTC. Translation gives CASSLGGGAGGYEQYF.

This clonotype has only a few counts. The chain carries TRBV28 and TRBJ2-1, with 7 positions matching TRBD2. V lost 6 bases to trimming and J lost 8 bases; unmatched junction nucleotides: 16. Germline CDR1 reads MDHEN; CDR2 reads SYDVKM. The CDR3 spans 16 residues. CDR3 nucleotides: TGTGCCAGCAGCCCTCCAGGACTAGGGTGGGCGGATGAGCAGTTCTTC. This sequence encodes CASSPPGLGWADEQFF.

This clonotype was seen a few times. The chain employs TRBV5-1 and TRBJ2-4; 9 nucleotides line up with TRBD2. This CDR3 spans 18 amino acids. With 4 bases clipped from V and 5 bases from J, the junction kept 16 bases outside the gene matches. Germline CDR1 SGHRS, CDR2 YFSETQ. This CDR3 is CASSKKQIAGDSENIQYF. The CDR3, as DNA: TGCGCCAGCAGCAAAAAACAGATAGCGGGAGATTCGGAAAACATTCAGTACTTC.

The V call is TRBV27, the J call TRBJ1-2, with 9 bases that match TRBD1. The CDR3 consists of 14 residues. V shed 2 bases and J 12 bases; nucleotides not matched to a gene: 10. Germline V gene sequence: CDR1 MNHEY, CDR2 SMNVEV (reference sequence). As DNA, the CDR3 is TGTGCCAGCAGTTTAAGCGGGACAGGGACGGGCCACACCTTC. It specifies CASSLSGTGTGHTF.

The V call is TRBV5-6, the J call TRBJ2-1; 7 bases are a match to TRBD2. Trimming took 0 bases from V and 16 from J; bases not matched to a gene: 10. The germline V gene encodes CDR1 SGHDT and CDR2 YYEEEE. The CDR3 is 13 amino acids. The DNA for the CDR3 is TGTGCCAGCAGCTTGGGGGCCGGGACTAATTCCTTCTTC. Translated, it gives CASSLGAGTNSFF.

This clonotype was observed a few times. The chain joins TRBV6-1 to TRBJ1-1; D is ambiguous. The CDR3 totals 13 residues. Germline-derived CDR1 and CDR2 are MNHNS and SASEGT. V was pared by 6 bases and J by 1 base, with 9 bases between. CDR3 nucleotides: TGTGCCAGCAGATTCGACTGGAACACTGAAGCTTTCTTT. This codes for CASRFDWNTEAFF.